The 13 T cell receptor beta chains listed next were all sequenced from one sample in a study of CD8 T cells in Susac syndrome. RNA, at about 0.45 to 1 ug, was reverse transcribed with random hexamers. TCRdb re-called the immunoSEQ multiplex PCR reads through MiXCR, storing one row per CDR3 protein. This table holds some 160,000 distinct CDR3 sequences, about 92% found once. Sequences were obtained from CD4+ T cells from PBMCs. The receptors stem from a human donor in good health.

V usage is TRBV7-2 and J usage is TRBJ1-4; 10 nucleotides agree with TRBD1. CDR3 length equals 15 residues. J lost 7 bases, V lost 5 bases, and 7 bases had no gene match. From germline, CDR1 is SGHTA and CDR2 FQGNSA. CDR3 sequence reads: CASSPPGQGVEKLFF. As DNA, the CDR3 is TGTGCCAGCAGCCCCCCCGGACAGGGGGTTGAAAAACTGTTTTTT.

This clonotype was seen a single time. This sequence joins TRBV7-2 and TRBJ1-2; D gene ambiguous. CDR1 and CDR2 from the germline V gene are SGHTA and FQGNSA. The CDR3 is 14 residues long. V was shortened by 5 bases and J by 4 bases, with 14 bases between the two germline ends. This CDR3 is CASSPAGWSYGYTF. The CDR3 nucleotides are TGTGCCAGCAGCCCCGCGGGGTGGAGCTATGGCTACACCTTC.

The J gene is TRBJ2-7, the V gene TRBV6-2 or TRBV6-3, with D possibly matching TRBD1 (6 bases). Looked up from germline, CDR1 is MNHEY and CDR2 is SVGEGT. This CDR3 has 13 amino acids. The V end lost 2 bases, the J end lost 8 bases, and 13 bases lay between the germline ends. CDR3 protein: CASSYGAGAKQYF. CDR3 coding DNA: TGTGCCAGCAGTTACGGGGCAGGGGCCAAGCAGTACTTC.

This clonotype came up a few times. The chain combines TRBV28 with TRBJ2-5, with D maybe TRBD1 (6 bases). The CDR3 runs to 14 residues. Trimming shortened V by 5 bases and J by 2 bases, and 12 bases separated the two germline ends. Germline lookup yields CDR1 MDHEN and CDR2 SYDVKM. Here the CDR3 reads CASSPGTSQETQYF. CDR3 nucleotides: TGTGCCAGCAGTCCCGGGACAAGTCAAGAGACCCAGTACTTC. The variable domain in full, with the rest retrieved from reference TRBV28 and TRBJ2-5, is DVKVTQSSRYLVKRTGEKVFLECVQDMDHENMFWYRQDPGLGLRLIYFSYDVKMKEKGDIPEGYSVSREKKERFSLILESASTNQTSMYLCASSPGTSQETQYFGPGTRLLVL.

The CDR3 nucleotides are TGTGCCAGCAGTGATTCGGAGAACACTGAAGCTTTCTTT. Its protein product is CASSDSENTEAFF. The V and J genes are TRBV2 and TRBJ1-1, with no clear D. Trimming took 3 bases from V and 1 from J, leaving 6 bases between them. The CDR3 has 13 amino acids. The germline gives CDR1 SNHLY, CDR2 FYNNEI.

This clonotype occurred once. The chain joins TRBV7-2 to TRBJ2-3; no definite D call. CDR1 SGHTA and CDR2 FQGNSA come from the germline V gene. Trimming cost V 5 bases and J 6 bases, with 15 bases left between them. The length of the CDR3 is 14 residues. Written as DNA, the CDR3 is TGTGCCAGCAGCCCCAGACTCCCAGCGGATACGCAGTATTTT. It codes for CASSPRLPADTQYF.

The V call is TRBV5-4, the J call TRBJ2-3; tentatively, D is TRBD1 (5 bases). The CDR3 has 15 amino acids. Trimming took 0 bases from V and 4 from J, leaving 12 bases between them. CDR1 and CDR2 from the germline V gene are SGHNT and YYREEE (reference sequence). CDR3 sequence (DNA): TGTGCCAGCAGCTTGGGTGGGGCCAGCGCAGATACGCAGTATTTT. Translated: CASSLGGASADTQYF.

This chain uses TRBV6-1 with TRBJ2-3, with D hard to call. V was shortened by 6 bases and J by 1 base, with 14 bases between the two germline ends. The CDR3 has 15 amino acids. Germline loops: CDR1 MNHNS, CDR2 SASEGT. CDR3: CASRENSVGTDTQYF. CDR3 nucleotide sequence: TGTGCCAGCAGAGAGAACAGTGTTGGCACAGATACGCAGTATTTT.

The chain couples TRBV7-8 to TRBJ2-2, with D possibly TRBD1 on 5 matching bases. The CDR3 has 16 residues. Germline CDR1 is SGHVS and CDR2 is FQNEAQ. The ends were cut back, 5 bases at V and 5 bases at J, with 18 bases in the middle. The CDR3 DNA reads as TGTGCCAGCAGCCCCCATCCATGGGCAGGGACCGGGGAGCTGTTTTTT. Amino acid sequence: CASSPHPWAGTGELFF. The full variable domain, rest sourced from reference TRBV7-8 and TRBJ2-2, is GAGVSQSPRYKVAKRGQDVALRCDPISGHVSLFWYQQALGQGPEFLTYFQNEAQLDKSGLPSDRFFAERPEGSVSTLKIQRTQQEDSAVYLCASSPHPWAGTGELFFGEGSRLTVL.

The CDR3 DNA sequence: TGTGCCAGCAGCGTAGCCTGGACAACTAATGAAAAACTGTTTTTT. Its translation: CASSVAWTTNEKLFF. This chain connects TRBV9 to TRBJ1-4; no definite D call. This CDR3 region has 15 residues. Germline CDR1 and CDR2: SGDLS and YYNGEE. The V end was cut by 0 bases, the J end by 0 bases, with 6 bases between.

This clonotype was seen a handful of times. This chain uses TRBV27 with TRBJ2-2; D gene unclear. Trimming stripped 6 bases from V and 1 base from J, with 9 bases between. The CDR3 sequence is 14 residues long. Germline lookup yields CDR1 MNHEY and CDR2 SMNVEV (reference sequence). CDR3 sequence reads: CASRRRLNTGELFF. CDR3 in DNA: TGTGCCAGCAGGCGACGACTGAACACCGGGGAGCTGTTTTTT.

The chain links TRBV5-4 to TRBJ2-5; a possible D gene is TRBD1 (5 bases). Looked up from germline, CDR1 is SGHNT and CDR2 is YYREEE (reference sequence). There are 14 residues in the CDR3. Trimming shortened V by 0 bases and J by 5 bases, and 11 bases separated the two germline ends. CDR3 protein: CASSLVGVGETQYF. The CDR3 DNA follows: TGTGCCAGCAGCTTGGTAGGGGTCGGGGAGACCCAGTACTTC.

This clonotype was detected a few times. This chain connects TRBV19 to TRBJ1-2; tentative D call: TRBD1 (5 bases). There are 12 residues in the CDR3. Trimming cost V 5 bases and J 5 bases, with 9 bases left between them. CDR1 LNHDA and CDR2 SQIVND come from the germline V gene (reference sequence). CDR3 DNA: TGTGCCAGTAGTCGCCAGGGATATGGCTACACCTTC. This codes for CASSRQGYGYTF.